The subject of this entry is one T cell receptor beta chain. No antigen is known for it. The J segment lost 8 bases and the V segment lost 1 base, leaving 4 bases of the junction unmatched. This CDR3 has 13 residues. CDR1 SGHRS and CDR2 YFSETQ come from the germline V gene. The data derive from a study of post-analysis software for immune sequencing data. Whole-study context: The study covered relapsing-remitting, secondary progressive and progressive-relapsing courses of multiple sclerosis. Study-level results: In multiple sclerosis, normalized Chao1 diversity was significantly below that of controls. TRBV5-6, TRBV5-1 and TRBV20-1 were among roughly five TRBV segments more frequent in patients than controls. F-measure co-clustering was strong for batch-matched samples.

TCR beta libraries were prepared from cDNA with unique molecular identifiers. About 500,000 cDNA molecules were obtained per 1 to 10 million input T cells. MiXCR was run by TCRdb on the PCR reads, yielding one entry per CDR3 protein. Of 400,000 to 500,000 distinct CDR3 sequences listed, about 39% were seen once; the top ten hold less than 8%. This TCR came from a girl aged 2-15 years with multiple sclerosis. The chain carries TRBV5-1 and TRBJ1-1, with 8 bases fitting TRBD1. Material for sequencing was blood. CDR3: CASSLSRQGEAFF. The CDR3 nucleotides read TGCGCCAGCAGCTTGTCCAGACAGGGGGAAGCTTTCTTT.